Below are 26 T cell receptor beta chains sequenced from a single sample in a study of response to subunit inactivated influenza vaccine. TCRdb independently ran MiXCR on the RT-PCR reads; one entry per CDR3 protein. The sample shows more than 600,000 distinct CDR3 sequences, about 18% of them seen only once. Sequencing used PBMCs from blood, obtained roughly 5 days after vaccination. The origin of the receptors is a middle-aged man who received an inactivated influenza vaccine.

This clonotype occurred a few times. The chain joins TRBV11-2 to TRBJ2-3, with D possibly being TRBD2 (7 bases). This CDR3 region has 13 residues. Germline lookup yields CDR1 SGHAT and CDR2 FQNNGV. Between the trimmed V and J ends, which lost 3 bases and 8 bases, there was a span of 12 bases. CDR3 in amino acids: CASSLGGGGTQYF. Written as DNA, the CDR3 is TGTGCCAGCAGCTTGGGGGGAGGGGGTACGCAGTATTTT.

J is TRBJ1-6 and V is TRBV5-5, with D possibly TRBD1 on 6 matching bases. Trimming removed 4 bases at V and 8 bases at J, with 13 bases between. CDR1 and CDR2 from the germline V gene are SGHKS and YYEKEE (reference sequence). This CDR3 comprises 14 residues. The chain's CDR3 is CASSVTGSDSPLHF. Written as DNA, the CDR3 is TGTGCCAGCAGCGTAACAGGGTCCGATTCACCCCTCCACTTT.

Only a few counts were recorded for this clonotype. The chain is built from TRBV4-3 and TRBJ2-7, with 10 bases that match TRBD2. The CDR3 loop spans 17 amino acids. Germline values: CDR1 LGHNA, CDR2 YSLEER. V trimming: 0 bases; J trimming: 0 bases; junction bases outside the gene matches: 5. The chain's CDR3 is CASSQDQGLALSYEQYF. For the CDR3, the DNA is TGCGCCAGCAGCCAAGATCAGGGACTAGCGCTCTCCTACGAGCAGTACTTC.

This clonotype has more than one count but fewer than ten. The chain employs TRBV6-2 or TRBV6-3 and TRBJ2-1, with 7 positions matching TRBD2. V was clipped by 4 bases and J by 1 base; unmatched bases: 10. Per germline, CDR1 MNHEY and CDR2 SVGEGT. This CDR3 spans 17 amino acids. As DNA, the CDR3 is TGTGCCAGCAGTTCCCTTGGTGGCGGGGGTTCCTACAATGAGCAGTTCTTC. Protein sequence: CASSSLGGGGSYNEQFF.

This clonotype occurred a few times. The chain couples TRBV7-9 to TRBJ2-7; possible D gene TRBD1, 5 bases. Trimming removed 5 bases from V and 0 bases from J, with 20 bases in between. CDR3 length: 17 residues. Germline-derived CDR1 and CDR2 are SEHNR and FQNEAQ (reference sequence). CDR3 coding DNA: TGTGCCAGCAGCGTGGTGGTCTCAGGGCCGCTCTCCTACGAGCAGTACTTC. Its protein is CASSVVVSGPLSYEQYF.

This chain links TRBV10-3 with TRBJ2-3; 12 positions agree with TRBD2. With 0 bases clipped from V and 6 bases from J, the junction kept 4 bases outside the gene matches. The germline V gene has CDR1 ENHRY and CDR2 SYGVKD. The CDR3 runs 16 residues. CDR3 protein: CAISESGLAGGDTQYF. DNA of the CDR3: TGTGCCATCAGTGAGTCGGGGCTAGCGGGAGGGGATACGCAGTATTTT.

This clonotype appeared a few times. The V and J genes are TRBV11-2 and TRBJ2-5; TRBD2 aligns across 8 bases. The germline V gene encodes CDR1 SGHAT and CDR2 FQNNGV. The CDR3 contains 16 residues. The ends lost 1 base at V and 0 bases at J; junction bases unmatched: 4. CDR3 nucleotides: TGTGCCAGCAGCTTAGGGAGCGGGGGCTACCAAGAGACCCAGTACTTC. It translates to CASSLGSGGYQETQYF.

The chain carries TRBV7-9 and TRBJ2-1; 14 nucleotides align to TRBD2. The V gene end was trimmed by 6 bases and the J gene end by 15 bases; junction bases not matched to a gene: 10. The CDR3 is 14 residues long. Germline V gives CDR1 SEHNR, CDR2 FQNEAQ (reference sequence). CDR3: CASSRTSGRFTLFF. CDR3 DNA sequence: TGTGCCAGCAGTCGGACTAGCGGGAGGTTTACCCTGTTCTTC.

The J gene is TRBJ2-7, the V gene TRBV30; D remains ambiguous. Deletions cut 2 bases from V and 2 bases from J, with 4 bases between. Germline CDR1 and CDR2: GTSNPN and SVGIG (reference sequence). This CDR3 has 11 amino acids. CDR3 bases: TGTGCCTGGAGTAGAACCTACGAGCAGTACTTC. Translation: CAWSRTYEQYF.

This chain uses TRBV15 with TRBJ2-2; D is perhaps TRBD2 (6 bases). This CDR3 spans 16 amino acids. Trimming removed 2 bases at V and 8 bases at J, with 18 bases between. CDR1 and CDR2 (germline): LNHNV, YYDKDF (reference sequence). The CDR3 DNA sequence: TGTGCCACCAGCAGACCTCATAGGGCGGGGCCTGGGGAGCTGTTTTTT. Translating it yields CATSRPHRAGPGELFF.

This clonotype appeared a few times. This sequence joins TRBV6-5 and TRBJ2-3; D possibly uses TRBD1 or TRBD2 (6 bases each). This CDR3 has 16 amino acids. Germline V gives CDR1 MNHEY, CDR2 SVGAGI. Deletions cut 0 bases from V and 3 bases from J, with 13 bases between. DNA of the CDR3: TGTGCCAGCAGTTACTCAGACGGAGGGGGGACAGATACGCAGTATTTT. Its protein product is CASSYSDGGGTDTQYF.

This clonotype has only a few counts. The chain links TRBV10-3 to TRBJ2-3, with no clear D. The V and J ends lost 11 bases and 3 bases respectively, with 15 bases between them. CDR3 length: 13 residues. CDR1 is ENHRY and CDR2 is SYGVKD in the germline V gene. In DNA form, the CDR3 reads TGTGCCGGCCAGCGAGGTCTTACAGATACGCAGTATTTT. It is translated as CAGQRGLTDTQYF.

The chain links TRBV12-3 or TRBV12-4 to TRBJ1-3, with D uncertain. Trimming left V 4 bases short and J 4 bases short, with 5 bases between. The CDR3 sequence is 12 residues long. CDR3 sequence (DNA): TGTGCCAGCAGTTATGGGGGAAACACCATATATTTT. Translating gives CASSYGGNTIYF.

The chain links TRBV5-1 to TRBJ2-5, with D possibly being TRBD2 (6 bases). CDR1 and CDR2 (germline): SGHRS, YFSETQ. This CDR3 comprises 14 residues. V was shortened by 4 bases and J by 7 bases, with 17 bases between the two germline ends. The CDR3: CASSDRDWERTQYF. Here the CDR3 DNA reads TGCGCCAGCAGCGACCGGGACTGGGAAAGGACCCAGTACTTC.

This clonotype was counted between two and nine times. The chain carries TRBV7-2 and TRBJ2-3; no clear D. From germline, CDR1 is SGHTA and CDR2 FQGNSA. The CDR3 length is 13 residues. Trimming left V 5 bases short and J 3 bases short, with 9 bases between. CDR3 protein: CASSPIVTDTQYF. The CDR3 coding sequence is TGTGCCAGCAGCCCAATAGTAACAGATACGCAGTATTTT.

Many counts were recorded for this clonotype. This rearrangement joins TRBV7-2 to TRBJ2-5; no reliable D call. CDR1 and CDR2 from the germline V gene are SGHTA and FQGNSA. Trimming took off 1 base at V and 5 bases at J, with 8 bases between the two ends. CDR3 length: 13 residues. The CDR3 loop reads CASSLGMVETQYF. CDR3 nucleotide sequence: TGTGCCAGCAGCTTAGGCATGGTGGAGACCCAGTACTTC.

This clonotype appeared a few times. The CDR3 region is CASSVGFYNEQFF. As DNA, the CDR3 is TGTGCCAGCAGTGTGGGATTTTACAATGAGCAGTTCTTC. The rearrangement uses TRBV2 and TRBJ2-1; D uncertain. V was clipped by 4 bases and J by 4 bases, with 8 bases between them. The CDR3 has 13 residues. CDR1 is SNHLY and CDR2 is FYNNEI in the germline V gene.

As for this clonotype: Germline and junction disagree at one end, which may indicate a read error. The rearrangement uses TRBV6-1 and TRBJ2-7; D gene unclear. Per germline, CDR1 MNHNS and CDR2 SASEGT. This CDR3 spans 12 amino acids. CDR3: CATDSSSYVQYF. In nucleotides, the CDR3 is TGTGCCACCGATTCAAGCTCCTACGTGCAGTACTTC.

CDR3 protein: CASSLGRGPGSGNTEAFF. CDR3 sequence (DNA): TGCGCCAGCAGCTTGGGCCGGGGCCCGGGATCAGGGAACACTGAAGCTTTCTTT. V and J are TRBV5-1 and TRBJ1-1; TRBD1 is a possible D gene (5 bases). The CDR3 spans 18 residues. From germline, CDR1 is SGHRS and CDR2 YFSETQ. With 0 bases removed from V and 1 base from J, the gap between germline ends came to 19 bases.

This clonotype was recorded many times. The rearrangement joins TRBV7-9 to TRBJ2-5; D gene unclear. Germline CDR1 SEHNR, CDR2 FQNEAQ (reference sequence). The CDR3 is 13 residues long. Trimming pared 1 base from V and 8 bases from J, leaving 11 bases between. CDR3 in amino acids: CASSLDVLSTQYF. The CDR3 DNA follows: TGTGCCAGCAGCTTAGATGTCCTGTCCACCCAGTACTTC.

This chain connects TRBV5-1 to TRBJ2-3; the D gene is possibly TRBD1 (5 bases). The CDR3 consists of 15 residues. V lost 4 bases, J lost 6 bases, and 18 bases lay in between. CDR1 is SGHRS and CDR2 is YFSETQ in the germline V gene. CDR3 in DNA: TGCGCCAGCAGCCCTGGGGCGCAAACACATGATACGCAGTATTTT. It codes for CASSPGAQTHDTQYF.

This clonotype was observed a handful of times. The V gene is TRBV4-2, the J gene TRBJ2-1; 8 bases align to TRBD2. Per the germline V gene, CDR1 is LGHNA and CDR2 is YNFKEQ. The CDR3 length is 16 residues. Unmatched junction bases numbered 11, after V lost 5 bases and J lost 5 bases. CDR3 DNA sequence: TGTGCCAGCAGCTCCATAGCGGGAAGGAGGAACAATGAGCAGTTCTTC. Translation: CASSSIAGRRNNEQFF.

This clonotype has a handful of counts. The rearrangement joins TRBV9 to TRBJ1-2, with D tentatively TRBD1 (5 bases). This CDR3 has 16 amino acids. From germline, CDR1 is SGDLS and CDR2 YYNGEE. Trimming shortened V by 3 bases and J by 8 bases, and 23 bases separated the two germline ends. The CDR3 coding sequence is TGTGCCAGCAGCGAGGGAGGGACGAGCAGGGAAGACGGCTACACCTTC. Encoded protein: CASSEGGTSREDGYTF.

The V call is TRBV28, the J call TRBJ2-7; D tentatively reads TRBD1 or TRBD2 (5 bases each). Looked up from germline, CDR1 is MDHEN and CDR2 is SYDVKM. Deletions cut 3 bases from V and 2 bases from J, with 14 bases between. The CDR3 has 15 residues. DNA of the CDR3: TGTGCCAGCAGTTTCTCGGGGCGACAAACCTACGAGCAGTACTTC. Translated: CASSFSGRQTYEQYF.

The chain carries TRBV6-2 or TRBV6-3 and TRBJ2-5; 7 bases are shared with TRBD2. Per germline, CDR1 MNHEY and CDR2 SVGEGT. This CDR3 is built from 15 residues. The ends lost 5 bases at V and 4 bases at J; junction bases unmatched: 10. CDR3 sequence (DNA): TGTGCCAGCAGTCCACGGGGAGGGAATCGAGAGACCCAGTACTTC. Translation gives CASSPRGGNRETQYF.

The CDR3 DNA follows: TGCAGCGTTGGAAGGGACAGGGGTCAGCCCCAGCATTTT. Protein product: CSVGRDRGQPQHF. This rearrangement joins TRBV29-1 to TRBJ1-5; TRBD1 matches at 10 bases. Unmatched junction bases numbered 3, after V lost 4 bases and J lost 6 bases. Germline V CDR1 and CDR2: SQVTM, ANQGSEA. The CDR3 length is 13 residues.